This TCR beta chain was identified in a study of blood T cell repertoires in COVID-19. Study-level background: The origin of the acute and convalescent COVID-19 samples was the United States, Italy and Spain.

Germline CDR1 reads SQVTM; CDR2 reads ANQGSEA. The CDR3 sequence is 12 residues long. Trimming cost V 4 bases and J 1 base, with 7 bases left between them. The table came from immunoSEQ multiplex PCR; TCRdb's copy has only in-frame clones and leaves some out. The repertoire has over 200,000 clones, 70% to 90% of them found once; the top ten carry about 0.8%. This TCR was sampled from a woman in her twenties or thirties with acute or convalescent COVID-19. Sequenced input: peripheral blood. The chain is built from TRBV29-1 and TRBJ1-1, with D perhaps TRBD1 (6 bases). CDR3 sequence (DNA): TGCAGCGTTGCACAGGGGAACACTGAAGCTTTCTTT. Translated, it gives CSVAQGNTEAFF.